The entry below gives a single T cell receptor (beta chain) sequence along with its context. Its antigen remains undetermined. One end of the junction varies from germline; a read error may be responsible. The record originates from a study of T cells after yellow fever vaccination (dated by TCRdb to 2018 to 2020). General notes on the study: The SMART-Seq v4 Ultra Low Input RNA kit was used to prepare libraries from fractions with low cell numbers. Two healthy male donors made up the cohort, one aged 18 to 30 years and the other aged 30 to 39 years. Bulk TCR alpha and beta repertoires were sequenced longitudinally to track T-cell clones before and after primary and booster YFV17D yellow fever vaccination. Bulk PBMC replicates and cell subsets were isolated from blood drawn at multiple timepoints before and after both primary and secondary immunization. The paper as a whole reports these results and caveats: Only a couple of donors were included in the study, so the extent to which the findings can be generalized is limited. The secondary T-cell response was weaker than the primary response but faster, peaking on day 5 instead of day 15. A small share of clonotypes occurred in both CD4 and CD8 compartments, likely arising from convergent recombination. After the booster, most of the clones that had expanded following primary vaccination were detected again (96% of CD4 and 80% to 90% of CD8), which suggests that memory was broadly maintained. Computational filtering was required because FACS-sorted repertoires could contain abundant contaminating clonotypes from the bulk population.

CDR1 and CDR2 are read off the germline V gene as MGHRA and YSYEKL. The CDR3 contains 21 residues, cysteine and phenylalanine counted. The entry retains the CDR3 DNA only, 63 bases that are in frame from base 1. TCR cDNA was synthesized by 5'RACE template switching, through which a universal primer site and unique molecular identifiers were introduced. cDNA synthesis was primed from both the TCR alpha and TCR beta constant segments. Libraries were amplified in two PCR steps, with sample barcodes and sequencing adapters added in the second step. Sequencing of libraries was done on Illumina HiSeq 2500 (2x100 bp) or NovaSeq (2x150 bp). The study's processing was this. Reads were demultiplexed and collapsed into UMI consensus sequences with MIGEC, and V(D)J alignment was performed with MiXCR. Vaccine-responding clonotypes were defined with edgeR using replicate PBMC samples, requiring FDR below 0.01 and a log2 fold change above 5 up to day 15. CD4 or CD8 identity was assigned to each bulk clonotype according to whether the clonotype was present at higher abundance in the sequenced CD4 repertoire or the sequenced CD8 repertoire. Using fastp at Q25 and MiXCR, TCRdb reprocessed the public reads and kept productive beta chains. One record per CDR3 amino acid sequence lists the most common genes and DNA. TCRdb's processing, not the study's, gives the V and J calls here. The sample includes 400,000 or so distinct CDR3 sequences, with approximately 5.7% observed a single time. The ten largest make up over 12% of the sample.

The treatment or condition label of this sample denotes: live attenuated yellow fever vaccine strain. At each blood-draw timepoint, two biological replicates of bulk PBMCs were obtained. A standard Ficoll-Paque protocol was used to isolate PBMCs from peripheral blood. RNA was extracted with TriZol from bulk PBMCs, CD4 and CD8 fractions, and dextramer-positive and dextramer-negative fractions. Sample: PBMCs, taken 5 days after the yellow fever booster vaccination. The rearrangement combines TRBV4-1 with TRBJ2-6, with 7 bases in between that match TRBD2. This TCR was recovered from a man younger than 40 who received the YFV17D yellow fever vaccine. The sequence in DNA is TGCGCCAGCAGCCAACCCCCATTCGCGGGAGTGTCTAGCTCTGGGACCAACGTCCTGACTTTC. This sequence encodes CASSQPPFAGVSSSGTNVLTF.